Shown below are 29 T cell receptor beta chains from a single sample sequenced in a study of T cells in Graves' hyperthyroidism and ophthalmopathy. Amplification yielded TCR beta CDR3 regions, with RNA transcripts as the source. With the HTBI primer set, the TCR CDR3 went through a first round of RT-PCR. TCRdb reprocessed the multiplex PCR reads via MiXCR and lists one record per CDR3 protein. Here the sample spans around 530,000 distinct CDR3 sequences, about 15% being singletons. Input material: blood. These receptors were collected from a woman in her late teens or twenties with Graves' ophthalmopathy.

This chain joins TRBV19 and TRBJ2-7; 9 nucleotides match TRBD2. V shed 4 bases, J shed 1 base, and the junction held 5 bases outside the gene matches. The CDR3 spans 15 residues. Germline CDR1 LNHDA, CDR2 SQIVND (reference sequence). The CDR3 DNA sequence: TGTGCCAGTAGTACTAGCGGGACCTATTCCTACGAGCAGTACTTC. The encoded protein is CASSTSGTYSYEQYF. The whole variable domain, remainder taken from reference TRBV19 and TRBJ2-7, is DGGITQSPKYLFRKEGQNVTLSCEQNLNHDAMYWYRQDPGQGLRLIYYSQIVNDFQKGDIAEGYSVSREKKESFPLTVTSAQKNPTAFYLCASSTSGTYSYEQYFGPGTRLTVT.

This clonotype has at least ten counts. The chain carries TRBV7-9 and TRBJ1-1; tentatively, D is TRBD1 (6 bases). The CDR3 has 11 residues. The germline V gene encodes CDR1 SEHNR and CDR2 FQNEAQ (reference sequence). V lost 7 bases and J lost 8, with 11 bases in between. The CDR3 protein is CASTIGTEAFF. The DNA of the CDR3 is TGTGCCAGCACCATTGGGACAGAAGCTTTCTTT.

The J gene is TRBJ1-1, the V gene TRBV6-1; D ambiguous. The V end was cut by 7 bases, the J end by 1 base, with 10 bases between. CDR3 length: 13 residues. Germline CDR1 and CDR2: MNHNS and SASEGT. CDR3 sequence reads: CASTGHENTEAFF. In DNA form, the CDR3 reads TGTGCCAGCACCGGGCACGAGAACACTGAAGCTTTCTTT.

This clonotype showed up many times. This chain links TRBV7-2 with TRBJ1-2, with D possibly TRBD1 on 5 matching bases. The V end was cut by 5 bases, the J end by 6 bases, with 13 bases between. The CDR3 totals 13 residues. Germline V lookup: CDR1 SGHTA, CDR2 FQGNSA. The CDR3 spells CASSPWADNGYTF. The CDR3 DNA sequence: TGTGCCAGCAGCCCATGGGCGGACAATGGCTACACCTTC. The whole variable domain, remainder taken from reference TRBV7-2 and TRBJ1-2, is GAGVSQSPSNKVTEKGKDVELRCDPISGHTALYWYRQSLGQGLEFLIYFQGNSAPDKSGLPSDRFSAERTGGSVSTLTIQRTQQEDSAVYLCASSPWADNGYTFGSGTRLTVV.

V is TRBV28 and J is TRBJ2-4; tentative D call: TRBD1 (6 bases). Germline CDR1 is MDHEN and CDR2 is SYDVKM. This CDR3 comprises 17 residues. Trimming shortened V by 0 bases and J by 1 base, and 13 bases separated the two germline ends. The CDR3 is CASSLWAGVFAKNIQYF. In nucleotides, the CDR3 is TGTGCCAGCAGTTTATGGGCAGGGGTTTTCGCCAAAAACATTCAGTACTTC.

This clonotype was found many times. The chain is built from TRBV7-2 and TRBJ1-3; weak D call: TRBD1 (5 bases). There are 19 residues in the CDR3. The germline CDR1 and CDR2 sequences are SGHTA and FQGNSA. V dropped 2 bases and J dropped 0 bases, with 20 bases sitting between them. Here the CDR3 DNA reads TGTGCCAGCAGCTTAACCCCTCTTTTCAGGGATAGCTCTGGAAACACCATATATTTT. This encodes CASSLTPLFRDSSGNTIYF.

The CDR3 DNA follows: TGTGCCACCAGCGGGGACATTCGAAACGAGCAGTACTTC. As protein: CATSGDIRNEQYF. The chain combines TRBV15 with TRBJ2-7; D possibly corresponds to TRBD1 (6 bases). The V gene's germline CDR1 is LNHNV and CDR2 YYDKDF (reference sequence). V lost 5 bases and J 5 bases, leaving 13 bases between the germline ends. This CDR3 region has 13 residues.

This clonotype was seen at least ten times. The chain couples TRBV7-9 to TRBJ2-7, with D hard to call. This CDR3 is 13 amino acids long. The V end lost 0 bases, the J end lost 5 bases, and 8 bases lay between the germline ends. CDR1 and CDR2 (germline): SEHNR, FQNEAQ (reference sequence). The CDR3 loop is CASSLASQNEQYF. The CDR3 DNA is TGTGCCAGCAGCTTAGCGAGTCAGAACGAGCAGTACTTC. The whole variable domain, filled in from reference TRBV7-9 and TRBJ2-7, reads DTGVSQNPRHKITKRGQNVTFRCDPISEHNRLYWYRQTLGQGPEFLTYFQNEAQLEKSRLLSDRFSAERPKGSFSTLEIQRTEQGDSAMYLCASSLASQNEQYFGPGTRLTVT.

This clonotype was detected only a few times. V and J are TRBV30 and TRBJ1-1; maybe TRBD1 (6 bases). The V gene's germline CDR1 is GTSNPN and CDR2 SVGIG (reference sequence). V lost 4 bases and J 1 base, leaving 10 bases between the germline ends. The CDR3 covers 13 residues. The CDR3: CAWNPGQNTEAFF. DNA for the CDR3: TGTGCCTGGAACCCGGGACAGAACACTGAAGCTTTCTTT. The full variable domain, its missing parts supplied by reference TRBV30 and TRBJ1-1, is SQTIHQWPATLVQPVGSPLSLECTVEGTSNPNLYWYRQAAGRGLQLLFYSVGIGQISSEVPQNLSASRPQDRQFILSSKKLLLSDSGFYLCAWNPGQNTEAFFGQGTRLTVV.

This clonotype was found many times. The rearrangement links TRBV2 to TRBJ2-3; D not certain. The germline V gene encodes CDR1 SNHLY and CDR2 FYNNEI. With 7 bases removed from V and 4 bases from J, the gap between germline ends came to 12 bases. This CDR3 has 13 residues. CDR3: CASILRFADTQYF. The CDR3 DNA reads as TGTGCCAGCATATTGCGGTTCGCAGATACGCAGTATTTT.

This clonotype was seen ten or more times. V is TRBV28 and J is TRBJ2-6; D gene uncertain. Germline CDR1 reads MDHEN; CDR2 reads SYDVKM. The CDR3 is 15 residues long. V was shortened by 7 bases and J by 4 bases, with 14 bases between the two germline ends. CDR3 sequence: CASNPIAAGANVLTF. CDR3 DNA: TGTGCCAGCAATCCCATTGCCGCGGGGGCCAACGTCCTGACTTTC.

V and J are TRBV2 and TRBJ1-3, with unresolved D. Trimming stripped 7 bases from V and 3 bases from J, with 10 bases between. Germline V gene sequence: CDR1 SNHLY, CDR2 FYNNEI. CDR3 length: 13 amino acids. CDR3 loop: CASMGNGGNTIYF. The CDR3 DNA sequence: TGTGCCAGCATGGGGAACGGTGGAAACACCATATATTTT.

Points on this clonotype: An end of the junction differs from the germline gene, which may be a read error. V usage is TRBV7-9 and J usage is TRBJ2-3; TRBD1 matches at 8 bases. Germline V gene lookup returns CDR1 SEHNR and CDR2 FQNEAQ (reference sequence). The CDR3 spans 14 residues. CDR3 sequence reads: CASRPTGATVTQYF. DNA of the CDR3: TGTGCCAGCAGGCCGACAGGGGCCACAGTTACGCAGTATTTT.

This clonotype came up many times. V is TRBV7-3 and J is TRBJ1-1; maybe TRBD1 (6 bases). CDR1 SGHTA and CDR2 FQGTGA come from the germline V gene. The V end was cut by 4 bases, the J end by 0 bases, with 18 bases between. This CDR3 region has 17 residues. CDR3 loop: CASSSTVGHLMNTEAFF. CDR3 in DNA: TGTGCCAGCAGCTCCACCGTGGGACACTTAATGAACACTGAAGCTTTCTTT. The full variable domain, its missing parts supplied by reference TRBV7-3 and TRBJ1-1, is GAGVSQTPSNKVTEKGKYVELRCDPISGHTALYWYRQSLGQGPEFLIYFQGTGAADDSGLPNDRFFAVRPEGSVSTLKIQRTERGDSAVYLCASSSTVGHLMNTEAFFGQGTRLTVV.

At least ten counts were recorded for this clonotype. The genes are TRBV5-5 and TRBJ2-5; D might be TRBD1 (5 bases). The ends were cut back, 1 base at V and 5 bases at J, with 15 bases in the middle. The CDR3 length is 15 residues. Germline loops: CDR1 SGHKS, CDR2 YYEKEE (reference sequence). Written as DNA, the CDR3 is TGTGCCAGCAGCTTGTTAGGGGCCCCAGGGGAGACCCAGTACTTC. Its protein is CASSLLGAPGETQYF.

This clonotype was detected many times. The V gene is TRBV18, the J gene TRBJ2-2; 9 nucleotides line up with TRBD2. With V trimmed by 3 bases and J by 1 base, 3 bases remained unmatched. The CDR3 runs to 16 residues. Germline values: CDR1 KGHSH, CDR2 LQKENI. The CDR3 sequence: CASSPGLAGNTGELFF. CDR3 in DNA: TGTGCCAGCTCACCGGGACTAGCCGGGAACACCGGGGAGCTGTTTTTT.

The chain couples TRBV5-8 to TRBJ2-3, with 11 positions matching TRBD1. Germline V gene lookup returns CDR1 SGHTS and CDR2 YDEGEE. Trimming at V came to 0 bases and at J to 8 bases, leaving 5 bases not matched to a gene. CDR3 length: 15 residues. CDR3 amino acids: CASSLGGTGGRTQYF. The CDR3 DNA is TGTGCCAGCAGCTTGGGGGGGACAGGGGGACGTACGCAGTATTTT. The full variable domain, its missing parts supplied by reference TRBV5-8 and TRBJ2-3, is EAGVTQSPTHLIKTRGQQATLRCSPISGHTSVYWYQQALGLGLQFLLWYDEGEERNRGNFPPRFSGRQFPNYSSELNVNALELEDSALYLCASSLGGTGGRTQYFGPGTRLTVL.

In this sample, this clonotype turned up many times. The gene calls are TRBV18 and TRBJ1-1; the D is unclear. Germline CDR1 KGHSH, CDR2 LQKENI. V shed 3 bases and J shed 2 bases, with 10 bases lying between them. This CDR3 is 14 amino acids long. Here the CDR3 reads CASSPRTDNTEAFF. The CDR3 DNA is TGTGCCAGCTCACCCCGAACGGATAACACTGAAGCTTTCTTT. Full variable domain (rest looked up from reference TRBV18 and TRBJ1-1): NAGVMQNPRHLVRRRGQEARLRCSPMKGHSHVYWYRQLPEEGLKFMVYLQKENIIDESGMPKERFSAEFPKEGPSILRIQQVVRGDSAAYFCASSPRTDNTEAFFGQGTRLTVV.

This clonotype was seen only a few times. The chain has TRBV20-1 and TRBJ2-1; TRBD2 matches at 10 bases. This CDR3 contains 15 residues. V was pared by 3 bases and J by 6 bases, with 8 bases of the junction left unmatched. CDR1 is DFQATT, CDR2 SNEGSKA, per germline (reference sequence). CDR3 in DNA: TGCAGTGCTAGTACTAGCGGGAACCTTGGCAATGAGCAGTTCTTC. As protein: CSASTSGNLGNEQFF.

As regards this clonotype: Since a much larger clone is just one base distant, this may be a read error. This likely comes from a read error, as the CDR3 has no conserved phenylalanine or tryptophan at its end. This chain joins TRBV3-1 and TRBJ2-3; possible D gene TRBD1, 5 bases. The CDR3 spans 16 residues. The germline V gene encodes CDR1 LGHDT and CDR2 YNNKEL (reference sequence). V lost 3 bases, J lost 2 bases, and 15 bases lay in between. The CDR3 loop is CASSQALGRFTDTQYS. The CDR3 nucleotides read TGTGCCAGCAGCCAGGCTTTGGGGCGATTCACAGATACGCAGTATTCT.

This clonotype was detected a few times. This chain links TRBV27 with TRBJ1-5; D perhaps matches TRBD1 (6 bases). Trimming pared 4 bases from V and 4 bases from J, leaving 20 bases between. The germline V gene encodes CDR1 MNHEY and CDR2 SMNVEV (reference sequence). CDR3 length: 17 residues. The DNA of the CDR3 is TGTGCCAGCAGTTACGGGGGGGGCAGGGGTGAGAATCAGCCCCAGCATTTT. The encoded protein is CASSYGGGRGENQPQHF.

This clonotype was recorded a few times. This chain links TRBV7-2 with TRBJ2-7; the D call may be TRBD1 or TRBD2 (6 bases each). Looked up from germline, CDR1 is SGHTA and CDR2 is FQGNSA. This CDR3 has 17 amino acids. V was clipped by 5 bases and J by 7 bases, with 27 bases between them. The CDR3 reads CASSTLFSGARPGEQYF. DNA for the CDR3: TGTGCCAGCAGCACCCTCTTTTCGGGGGCCCGACCGGGGGAGCAGTACTTC.

This clonotype was recorded at least ten times. V is TRBV13 and J is TRBJ1-1, with D possibly being TRBD1 (6 bases). The CDR3 contains 14 residues. V lost 5 bases, J lost 0 bases, and 10 bases lay in between. Germline CDR1 reads PRHDT; CDR2 reads FYEKMQ (reference sequence). CDR3 nucleotides: TGTGCCAGCAGCCTAAGGACAGTGAACACTGAAGCTTTCTTT. The encoded protein is CASSLRTVNTEAFF.

Many counts were recorded for this clonotype. The chain employs TRBV9 and TRBJ1-5; D call uncertain. Germline CDR1 reads SGDLS; CDR2 reads YYNGEE. CDR3 size: 14 residues. V gave up 1 base and J gave up 5 bases, with 10 bases separating them. The CDR3 loop reads CASSVYVRDQPQHF. DNA for the CDR3: TGTGCCAGCAGCGTATATGTGCGAGATCAGCCCCAGCATTTT.

The chain joins TRBV12-3 or TRBV12-4 to TRBJ2-3, with unresolved D. V lost 0 bases to trimming and J lost 7 bases, with 14 bases between them. CDR3 length: 15 amino acids. DNA for the CDR3: TGTGCCAGCAGTTTAGCGCAGGACCTAATAAATACGCAGTATTTT. As protein: CASSLAQDLINTQYF.

The chain uses TRBV19 and TRBJ2-7; the D gene could be TRBD1 or TRBD2 (5 bases each). Deletions cut 3 bases from V and 2 bases from J, with 11 bases between. CDR1 and CDR2 from the germline V gene are LNHDA and SQIVND (reference sequence). CDR3 length: 14 amino acids. Here the CDR3 reads CASSISQGAYEQYF. DNA for the CDR3: TGTGCCAGTAGTATTAGTCAGGGAGCCTACGAGCAGTACTTC.

This clonotype turned up a few times. The rearrangement uses TRBV12-3 or TRBV12-4 and TRBJ1-2; tentatively, D is TRBD1 (6 bases). The CDR3 loop spans 17 amino acids. The V gene lost 0 bases and the J gene lost 4 bases, with 18 bases spanning the gap. The CDR3 DNA follows: TGTGCCAGCAGTTTAGCGCTAAGGGGGATGGGTTTCTATGGCTACACCTTC. This gives the protein CASSLALRGMGFYGYTF.

In its sample, this clonotype was seen many times. The rearrangement joins TRBV11-2 to TRBJ2-7; maybe TRBD2 (6 bases). V lost 5 bases and J 3 bases, leaving 11 bases between the germline ends. This CDR3 is 13 amino acids long. Germline values: CDR1 SGHAT, CDR2 FQNNGV. This chain's CDR3 is CASSQLAVYEQYF. As DNA, the CDR3 is TGTGCCAGCAGCCAACTAGCAGTCTACGAGCAGTACTTC. Full variable domain (rest looked up from reference TRBV11-2 and TRBJ2-7): EAGVAQSPRYKIIEKRQSVAFWCNPISGHATLYWYQQILGQGPKLLIQFQNNGVVDDSQLPKDRFSAERLKGVDSTLKIQPAKLEDSAVYLCASSQLAVYEQYFGPGTRLTVT.

This clonotype has ten or more counts. The chain links TRBV11-2 to TRBJ2-3; D is possibly TRBD1 (6 bases). The ends were cut back, 0 bases at V and 4 bases at J, with 11 bases in the middle. This CDR3 has 15 amino acids. Germline loops: CDR1 SGHAT, CDR2 FQNNGV. The CDR3 spells CASSLDRGGSDTQYF. The CDR3 region has the DNA TGTGCCAGCAGCTTAGACAGGGGTGGCTCAGATACGCAGTATTTT.